The rows below give T cell receptor beta chains drawn from one sample of a study of blood T cell repertoires in COVID-19. Sequenced by immunoSEQ multiplex PCR; TCRdb stores in-frame clones only, minus some. The sample lists roughly 280,000 clones, about nine tenths occurring once. Source material: peripheral blood. Receptors were obtained from a woman in her forties or fifties who had recovered from COVID-19. Each CDR3 is given with its conserved first and last residue.

V	J	CDR3
TRBV4-1	TRBJ1-2	CASSQGTETGNYGYTF
TRBV2	TRBJ1-2	CASSENSGKNYGYTF
TRBV11-2	TRBJ1-1	CASSLGVWGRGSEAFF
TRBV28	TRBJ1-1	CASSRLTGGASPSEAFF
TRBV10-3	TRBJ2-1	CAISETSGRHEQFF
TRBV19	TRBJ2-6	CASSTLRAGANVLTF
TRBV30	TRBJ1-1	CAWSGTANTEAFF
TRBV5-1	TRBJ1-1	CASSLTDPFNTEAFF
TRBV19	TRBJ1-5	CASSNNAGLGNQPQHF
TRBV18	TRBJ2-7	CASSLRAEPLEQYF
TRBV2	TRBJ2-5	CASSPSGGRETQYF
TRBV30	TRBJ1-5	CAWSGKGGLNQPQHF
TRBV7-9	TRBJ1-2	CASIPLRGESYGYTF
TRBV5-6	TRBJ1-2	CASSLRTLTVATIGYTF
TRBV5-6	TRBJ2-7	CASSRGRGWSYEQYF
TRBV2	TRBJ1-4	CASSGVATNEKLFF
TRBV6-6	TRBJ2-7	CASSPRTESSYEQYF
TRBV13	TRBJ2-5	CASRQTGGAEETQYF
TRBV12-3/TRBV12-4	TRBJ1-2	CASSLGGAKGYTF
TRBV7-2	TRBJ2-4	CASSAGQTKNIQYF
TRBV7-8	TRBJ2-2	CASSFLNTGELFF
TRBV24-1	TRBJ2-1	CATSDLDRNNEQFF
TRBV11-1	TRBJ2-7	CASSLWSSPSSYEQYF
TRBV9	TRBJ2-1	CASSGTGIYNEQFF
TRBV7-6	TRBJ2-1	CASRLLAGNSYNEQFF
TRBV4-3	TRBJ2-2	CASSQDRTPYGELFF
TRBV11-2	TRBJ1-5	CASSLDPEGHQPQHF
TRBV3-1/TRBV3-2	TRBJ2-5	CASTRDRETQYF
TRBV10-3	TRBJ2-3	CAISVGGRTTDTQYF
TRBV7-2	TRBJ2-6	CASSLMSSGANVLTF
TRBV28	TRBJ2-7	CASSLRVGEQYF
TRBV27	TRBJ1-2	CASSTSGNYGYTF
TRBV3-1/TRBV3-2	TRBJ1-2	CASSMDISNYGYTF
TRBV6-2/TRBV6-3	TRBJ2-1	CASSYGGVYNEQFF
TRBV2	TRBJ1-2	CASSVRGGSPDYGYTF
TRBV19	TRBJ2-1	CASSSGLAGGSSYNEQFF
TRBV19	TRBJ1-1	CASSMGQGGNTEAFF
TRBV18	TRBJ2-2	CASSLLGQTNTGELFF
TRBV2	TRBJ1-1	CASSEQGSMNTEAFF
TRBV5-1	TRBJ2-3	CASSSPGTGGADTQYF
TRBV7-2	TRBJ2-7	CASSFRDRLYEQYF
TRBV5-1	TRBJ1-4	CASSLASRGYEKLFF
TRBV2	TRBJ2-4	CASSDSWITGLAKNIQYF
TRBV28	TRBJ1-5	CASSSAGASQPQHF
TRBV14	TRBJ2-5	CASSPIAPRGETQYF
TRBV29-1	TRBJ2-1	CSAPVSSYNEQFF
TRBV28	TRBJ2-1	CASSLGTSGRSNEQFF
TRBV27	TRBJ1-2	CASIGGGGYTF
TRBV4-2	TRBJ2-7	CASSQEGQGFFYEQYF
TRBV7-9	TRBJ1-2	CASSLANYGYTF
TRBV9	TRBJ2-7	CASSVGLRVPYEQYF
TRBV15	TRBJ2-5	CATSRGGLAGGVETQYF
TRBV5-8	TRBJ1-2	CASSMRANYGYTF